One sample yielded the 8 T cell receptor beta chains listed below, sequenced in a study of shared clonotypes between healthy human individuals. Assay used: immunoSEQ multiplex PCR; TCRdb lists only in-frame clones, some missing. The repertoire holds 2.3 million or so clones, with 80% to 95% as singletons. The material sequenced was naive CD4+ T cells from PBMCs. Subset in this sample: CD45RA+ positively selected. All receptors come from a man aged 18-30 years in good health. Some clones in this sample may be carry-over from other donors' samples.

CDR3 sequence (DNA): TGCGCCAGCAGCTTGGGTCACAGGGGCGTCTACGAGCAGTACTTC. This gives the protein CASSLGHRGVYEQYF. The chain recombines TRBV5-1 with TRBJ2-7, with 7 bases aligning to TRBD1. CDR3 length: 15 residues. Trimming at V came to 0 bases and at J to 3 bases, leaving 6 bases not matched to a gene. CDR1 is SGHRS, CDR2 YFSETQ, per germline.

The chain couples TRBV28 to TRBJ2-7; 7 bases match TRBD1. Germline V gene data show CDR1 as MDHEN and CDR2 as SYDVKM. This CDR3 comprises 14 residues. Unmatched junction bases numbered 4, after V lost 5 bases and J lost 0 bases. CDR3: CASSGRDSSYEQYF. CDR3 in DNA: TGTGCCAGCAGTGGCCGGGACAGCTCCTACGAGCAGTACTTC.

The CDR3 loop reads CASSRDSTEAFF. The CDR3 nucleotides are TGTGCCAGCAGCCGGGACAGCACTGAAGCTTTCTTT. The rearrangement links TRBV11-2 to TRBJ1-1; 7 bases match TRBD1. Germline loops: CDR1 SGHAT, CDR2 FQNNGV. This CDR3 is 12 amino acids long. V was clipped by 5 bases and J by 4 bases; unmatched bases: 1.

The J gene is TRBJ1-2, the V gene TRBV5-4, with TRBD1 matching 12 bases. This CDR3 contains 17 residues. Germline lookup yields CDR1 SGHNT and CDR2 YYREEE (reference sequence). The junction had 13 bases not matched to a gene; V was cut back by 4 bases and J by 6 bases. The CDR3 reads CASSVPGQGATRNGYTF. DNA of the CDR3: TGTGCCAGCAGCGTTCCGGGACAGGGGGCGACAAGAAATGGCTACACCTTC.

V and J are TRBV9 and TRBJ2-3; tentative D call: TRBD2 (6 bases). This CDR3 is built from 15 residues. V gave up 0 bases and J gave up 5 bases, with 13 bases separating them. CDR1 SGDLS and CDR2 YYNGEE come from the germline V gene. CDR3 coding DNA: TGTGCCAGCAGCGTAGGGGGCGGAGGGAAAGATACGCAGTATTTT. Its protein is CASSVGGGGKDTQYF.

The genes are TRBV19 and TRBJ2-3; 9 bases map to TRBD1. The trim removed 6 bases at V and 1 base at J, leaving 8 bases unmatched. The CDR3 is 16 residues long. Germline V gene data show CDR1 as LNHDA and CDR2 as SQIVND (reference sequence). In nucleotides, the CDR3 is TGTGCCAGTAGCTGGACAGGGGAAGGTGGCACAGATACGCAGTATTTT. It specifies CASSWTGEGGTDTQYF.

The chain couples TRBV9 to TRBJ2-3; tentatively, D is TRBD1 or TRBD2 (5 bases each). V shed 0 bases and J shed 8 bases, with 10 bases lying between them. Germline V gives CDR1 SGDLS, CDR2 YYNGEE. The CDR3 covers 13 residues. CDR3 region: CASSVGGVGTQYF. In DNA, the CDR3 is TGTGCCAGCAGCGTAGGAGGGGTGGGTACGCAGTATTTT.

The chain combines TRBV5-1 with TRBJ1-5; D might be TRBD1 (5 bases). V lost 4 bases and J lost 1, with 15 bases in between. From germline, CDR1 is SGHRS and CDR2 YFSETQ. This CDR3 is 16 amino acids long. The CDR3 nucleotides are TGCGCCAGCAGCCCCGTAGGCGGGGGGAGCAATCAGCCCCAGCATTTT. It yields the protein CASSPVGGGSNQPQHF.